The present T cell receptor (beta chain) was sequenced within a study of blood T cells in healthy people across ages. The study, taken as a whole, reports: The percentage of naive T cells correlated strongly with TCR beta diversity.

This CDR3 region has 15 residues. V trimming: 5 bases; J trimming: 3 bases; junction bases outside the gene matches: 3. Germline loops: CDR1 SEHNR, CDR2 FQNEAQ (reference sequence). Turning to this clonotype: Its target is unknown.

Sample-barcoded 5' priming and a J-beta primer mix drove a second PCR of roughly 6 to 12 cycles. Each of the samples gave a minimum of 2.5 million paired-end reads that contained CDR3. TCRdb re-called the 5' RACE reads through MiXCR, storing one row per CDR3 protein. The table lists approximately 940,000 distinct CDR3 sequences, around 49% of them singletons. The chain is built from TRBV7-9 and TRBJ2-4; 11 bases agree with TRBD1. Sequencing was performed on blood. This sequence originates from a man aged 30 to 39 in good health. CDR3 region: CASSVGQGGKNIQYF. Here the CDR3 DNA reads TGTGCCAGCAGCGTGGGACAGGGGGGCAAAAACATTCAGTACTTC.